This T cell receptor (beta chain) stems from a study of molecular identifiers for immune sequencing clone quantification. MiXCR, applied by TCRdb to the PCR reads, yields one record per CDR3 protein. Of approximately 680,000 distinct CDR3 sequences listed, 25% are singletons. CDR3 length: 15 residues. Germline V gene lookup returns CDR1 MDHEN and CDR2 SYDVKM. V was shortened by 4 bases and J by 0 bases, with 7 bases between the two germline ends. In its sample, this clonotype was seen a few times. This clonotype was obtained from a human donor in good health. Some libraries in this study had Jurkat cell RNA spiked in. Source material: naive CD8+ T cells from blood, with Jurkat cell RNA spiked in. Noted subset: FACS-sorted CD8+CD4-CCR7+CD45RA+ naive T cells. The gene calls are TRBV28 and TRBJ1-6, with D perhaps TRBD1 (5 bases). The CDR3 sequence: CASSSTGSYNSPLHF. The CDR3 bases are TGTGCCAGCAGTTCTACAGGCTCCTATAATTCACCCCTCCACTTT.